This record looks at one T cell receptor beta chain sequence and its context. Its antigen remains unknown. This specimen comes from a study of T cell responses to AZD1222 COVID-19 vaccine. General study results and limits: Most donors were white British, females outnumbered males, and clonal diversity was possibly underestimated.

Profiling relied on immunoSEQ multiplex PCR, and the TCRdb table lists in-frame clones only, not all of them. The table includes 95,000 to 150,000 clones, around 89% detected once. Here the sequenced sample was peripheral blood, taken on day 0 of AZD1222 vaccination. The clonotype was recovered from an adult in good health.

CDR3: CASSDWTGYSNQPQHF. CDR3 DNA sequence: TGTGCCAGCAGTGATTGGACAGGCTATAGCAATCAGCCCCAGCATTTT. The chain is built from TRBV6-1 and TRBJ1-5; 7 bases are shared with TRBD1. This CDR3 spans 16 amino acids. Germline V gives CDR1 MNHNS, CDR2 SASEGT. V was clipped by 3 bases and J by 0 bases; unmatched bases: 5.